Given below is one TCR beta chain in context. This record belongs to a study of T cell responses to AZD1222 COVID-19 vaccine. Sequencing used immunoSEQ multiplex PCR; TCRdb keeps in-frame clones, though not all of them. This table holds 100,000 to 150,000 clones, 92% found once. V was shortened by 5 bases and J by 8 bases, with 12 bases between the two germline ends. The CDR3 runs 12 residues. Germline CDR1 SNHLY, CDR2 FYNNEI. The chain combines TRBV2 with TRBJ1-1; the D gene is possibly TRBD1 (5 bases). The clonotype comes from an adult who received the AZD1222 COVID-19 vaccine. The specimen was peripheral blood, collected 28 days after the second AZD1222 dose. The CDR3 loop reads CASSRQQLEAFF. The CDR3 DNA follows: TGTGCCAGCAGTAGACAGCAACTGGAAGCTTTCTTT.